These 27 T cell receptor beta chains were sequenced from one sample in a study of T cells in localized non-small cell lung cancer. Generated by immunoSEQ multiplex PCR, the TCRdb table keeps only in-frame clones and is missing some. The table has 45,000 to 60,000 clones, around 86% seen once; the top ten hold about 5.6%. The sample here was peripheral blood, taken before any cancer treatment. These receptors were collected from a woman aged 35 to 70 with stage I lung adenocarcinoma.

This clone has just one count. The CDR3 nucleotides read TGTGCCAGCAGCTCCGGCGGACAGGGTGGCTATGGCTACACCTTC. Protein: CASSSGGQGGYGYTF. The chain is built from TRBV28 and TRBJ1-2; 8 bases map to TRBD1. CDR1 and CDR2 (germline): MDHEN, SYDVKM. V shed 6 bases, J shed 4 bases, and the junction held 10 bases outside the gene matches. The CDR3 is 15 amino acids.

The V and J genes are TRBV6-5 and TRBJ2-1; D ambiguous. The CDR3 has 15 residues. Germline CDR1 and CDR2: MNHEY and SVGAGI. The ends were cut back, 2 bases at V and 2 bases at J, with 10 bases in the middle. The CDR3 DNA reads as TGTGCCAGCAGTTACCTGGGATCTCCCTACAATGAGCAGTTCTTC. Its protein product is CASSYLGSPYNEQFF.

The chain joins TRBV19 to TRBJ1-5; D uncertain. Trimming cost V 5 bases and J 5 bases, with 13 bases left between them. Germline V gene sequence: CDR1 LNHDA, CDR2 SQIVND (reference sequence). The CDR3 contains 14 residues. CDR3 in amino acids: CASSFTTGHQPQHF. The CDR3 nucleotides read TGTGCCAGTAGTTTCACGACCGGGCATCAGCCCCAGCATTTT.

CDR3 sequence (DNA): TGTGCCAGCAGCATACTACAGGGGATATACGAGCAGTACTTC. This gives the protein CASSILQGIYEQYF. The chain joins TRBV5-5 to TRBJ2-7, with 7 nucleotides matching TRBD1. The CDR3 contains 14 residues. Germline CDR1 and CDR2: SGHKS and YYEKEE (reference sequence). V shed 4 bases and J 4 bases; nucleotides not matched to a gene: 8.

This clone was recorded only once. The chain carries TRBV6-6 and TRBJ2-7; TRBD2 might be the D (7 bases). V lost 4 bases and J lost 3, with 19 bases in between. CDR3 size: 16 residues. The V gene's germline CDR1 is MNHNY and CDR2 SVGAGI (reference sequence). The CDR3, as DNA: TGTGCCAGCAGTTTCAACTCGGGGGGCCGGAACTACGAGCAGTACTTC. Protein: CASSFNSGGRNYEQYF.

The V and J genes are TRBV15 and TRBJ1-3; no reliable D call. The length of the CDR3 is 15 residues. In germline, CDR1 is LNHNV, CDR2 YYDKDF (reference sequence). The V end was cut by 0 bases, the J end by 1 base, with 7 bases between. This chain's CDR3 is CATSRDPRSGNTIYF. CDR3 DNA sequence: TGTGCCACCAGCAGAGATCCGCGGTCTGGAAACACCATATATTTT.

The chain combines TRBV19 with TRBJ2-7, with D perhaps TRBD1 or TRBD2 (5 bases each). Per germline, CDR1 LNHDA and CDR2 SQIVND (reference sequence). The V end lost 5 bases, the J end lost 0 bases, and 32 bases lay between the germline ends. The CDR3 runs to 21 residues. CDR3 amino acids: CASSPDKRLWSGAKSSYEQYF. CDR3 DNA sequence: TGTGCCAGTAGTCCCGACAAGAGGTTATGGTCCGGGGCTAAAAGCTCCTACGAGCAGTACTTC.

This clone has just one count. The V call is TRBV29-1, the J call TRBJ1-1; D call uncertain. The V and J ends lost 6 bases and 8 bases respectively, with 10 bases between them. CDR1 and CDR2 (germline): SQVTM, ANQGSEA. CDR3 size: 10 residues. CDR3 nucleotide sequence: TGCAGCGTCTTGGGAGTCGAAGCTTTCTTT. Amino acids: CSVLGVEAFF.

The chain employs TRBV6-6 and TRBJ1-4; 7 nucleotides align to TRBD1. This CDR3 is built from 15 residues. V lost 4 bases to trimming and J lost 7 bases; unmatched junction nucleotides: 9. Germline loops: CDR1 MNHNY, CDR2 SVGAGI (reference sequence). The CDR3 spells CASSSTGRESEKLFF. Written as DNA, the CDR3 is TGTGCCAGCAGTTCGACAGGGAGGGAGAGTGAAAAACTGTTTTTT.

The V gene is TRBV4-1, the J gene TRBJ2-7; D unresolved. CDR1 is MGHRA, CDR2 YSYEKL, per germline. The V end was cut by 6 bases, the J end by 3 bases, with 15 bases between. CDR3 length: 14 amino acids. This chain's CDR3 is CASSEQFGLYEQYF. The CDR3, as DNA: TGCGCCAGCAGTGAACAGTTTGGCCTCTACGAGCAGTACTTC.

In its sample, this clone was seen a few times. The chain employs TRBV25-1 and TRBJ1-6; 9 bases are a match to TRBD1. The germline CDR1 and CDR2 sequences are MGHDK and SYGVNS. V lost 4 bases and J lost 6; bases outside the gene matches: 4. This CDR3 has 15 residues. The CDR3 bases are TGTGCCAGCAGTGTAGGGACAGGGCTTAATTCACCCCTCCACTTT. Translating it yields CASSVGTGLNSPLHF.

This chain connects TRBV5-4 to TRBJ1-5; a weak D match, TRBD1 (6 bases). Germline V lookup: CDR1 SGHNT, CDR2 YYREEE (reference sequence). This CDR3 has 17 amino acids. The V and J ends lost 3 bases and 0 bases respectively, with 16 bases between them. DNA for the CDR3: TGTGCCAGCAGCTCTGGAGGGGGATGGGATAGCAATCAGCCCCAGCATTTT. Translated: CASSSGGGWDSNQPQHF.

The rearrangement links TRBV6-1 to TRBJ1-2; no firm D call. CDR3 length equals 12 residues. V lost 9 bases and J 8 bases, leaving 16 bases between the germline ends. CDR1 is MNHNS, CDR2 SASEGT, per germline. CDR3 sequence reads: CASTQTTYGYTF. DNA for the CDR3: TGTGCCAGTACCCAAACCACATACGGCTACACCTTC.

J is TRBJ2-7 and V is TRBV6-5; the match to TRBD1 covers 9 bases. Per germline, CDR1 MNHEY and CDR2 SVGAGI. The trim removed 4 bases at V and 1 base at J, leaving 5 bases unmatched. The CDR3 sequence is 15 residues long. The CDR3 DNA is TGTGCCAGCAGTTGGGGGGGACAGGGATCCTACGAGCAGTACTTC. This translates into CASSWGGQGSYEQYF.

The chain recombines TRBV29-1 with TRBJ2-1; no definite D call. Looked up from germline, CDR1 is SQVTM and CDR2 is ANQGSEA. V lost 3 bases, J lost 15 bases, and 12 bases lay in between. CDR3 size: 10 residues. The CDR3 loop reads CSVDNPWRFF. The CDR3 nucleotides read TGCAGCGTTGATAATCCCTGGAGGTTCTTC.

The rearrangement joins TRBV6-1 to TRBJ2-7; D remains ambiguous. The germline gives CDR1 MNHNS, CDR2 SASEGT. The CDR3 has 13 residues. Trimming stripped 3 bases from V and 4 bases from J, with 10 bases between. CDR3 protein: CASSDRPVYEQYF. Here the CDR3 DNA reads TGTGCCAGCAGTGATCGACCTGTTTACGAGCAGTACTTC.

This chain connects TRBV5-1 to TRBJ1-3; TRBD1 aligns across 7 bases. CDR1 is SGHRS and CDR2 is YFSETQ in the germline V gene. J was trimmed by 3 bases and V by 0 bases; bases with no gene match: 6. The CDR3 extends over 16 amino acids. CDR3 region: CASSLVQGVVGNTIYF. The CDR3 bases are TGCGCCAGCAGCTTGGTCCAGGGGGTCGTTGGAAACACCATATATTTT.

V is TRBV7-9 and J is TRBJ2-3; 7 bases agree with TRBD2. The germline gives CDR1 SEHNR, CDR2 FQNEAQ (reference sequence). V trimming: 5 bases; J trimming: 6 bases; junction bases outside the gene matches: 8. This CDR3 contains 14 residues. CDR3 protein: CASSDPGGTDTQYF. CDR3 DNA sequence: TGTGCCAGCAGCGATCCCGGGGGGACGGATACGCAGTATTTT.

This rearrangement joins TRBV18 to TRBJ2-7; no firm D call. The CDR3 sequence is 13 residues long. Trimming stripped 2 bases from V and 5 bases from J, with 10 bases between. CDR1 KGHSH and CDR2 LQKENI come from the germline V gene. The CDR3 spells CASSPGDSNEQYF. Written as DNA, the CDR3 is TGTGCCAGCTCACCAGGAGATTCGAACGAGCAGTACTTC.

The V and J genes are TRBV9 and TRBJ1-6; D is uncertain. This CDR3 has 13 amino acids. Germline CDR1 is SGDLS and CDR2 is YYNGEE. Trimming stripped 1 base from V and 7 bases from J, with 6 bases between. The CDR3 spells CASSVRWNSPLHF. Here the CDR3 DNA reads TGTGCCAGCAGCGTACGATGGAATTCACCCCTCCACTTT.

The chain is built from TRBV6-5 and TRBJ2-3; D might be TRBD2 (6 bases). The length of the CDR3 is 16 residues. The germline V and J ends were trimmed by 0 bases and 3 bases, with 13 bases remaining between them. CDR1 MNHEY and CDR2 SVGAGI come from the germline V gene. The CDR3 DNA follows: TGTGCCAGCAGTTACTCGAGTCCCGCGGGGACAGATACGCAGTATTTT. Translated: CASSYSSPAGTDTQYF.

The CDR3 is CASSFGGTGELFF. Here the CDR3 DNA reads TGTGCCAGCAGCTTTGGGGGCACCGGGGAGCTGTTTTTT. This sequence joins TRBV7-3 and TRBJ2-2, with D perhaps assigned TRBD1 or TRBD2 (5 bases each). Trimming removed 3 bases from V and 4 bases from J, with 6 bases in between. CDR1 and CDR2 from the germline V gene are SGHTA and FQGTGA. The CDR3 sequence is 13 residues long. The full variable domain, with the rest looked up from reference TRBV7-3 and TRBJ2-2, is GAGVSQTPSNKVTEKGKYVELRCDPISGHTALYWYRQSLGQGPEFLIYFQGTGAADDSGLPNDRFFAVRPEGSVSTLKIQRTERGDSAVYLCASSFGGTGELFFGEGSRLTVL.

The chain links TRBV5-6 to TRBJ1-4; TRBD1 aligns across 11 bases. Trimming at V came to 4 bases and at J to 3 bases, leaving 5 bases not matched to a gene. CDR3 length equals 16 residues. Germline V CDR1 and CDR2: SGHDT, YYEEEE. CDR3 region: CASSADRGQANEKLFF. CDR3 in DNA: TGTGCCAGCAGCGCGGACAGGGGGCAGGCTAATGAAAAACTGTTTTTT.

This clone has just one count. V and J are TRBV19 and TRBJ1-2, with D hard to call. Trimming stripped 3 bases from V and 6 bases from J, with 14 bases between. The CDR3 runs to 14 residues. Germline V gene sequence: CDR1 LNHDA, CDR2 SQIVND (reference sequence). This CDR3 is CASSMPLFGNGYTF. The CDR3 DNA follows: TGTGCCAGTAGTATGCCCCTTTTCGGCAATGGCTACACCTTC. The full variable domain, rest sourced from reference TRBV19 and TRBJ1-2, is DGGITQSPKYLFRKEGQNVTLSCEQNLNHDAMYWYRQDPGQGLRLIYYSQIVNDFQKGDIAEGYSVSREKKESFPLTVTSAQKNPTAFYLCASSMPLFGNGYTFGSGTRLTVV.

J is TRBJ1-3 and V is TRBV28, with no clear D. CDR3 size: 11 residues. V was cut by 4 bases and J by 2 bases, with 0 bases left in between. Germline CDR1 MDHEN, CDR2 SYDVKM. Here the CDR3 DNA reads TGTGCCAGCAGTTCTGGAAACACCATATATTTT. This encodes CASSSGNTIYF.

This rearrangement joins TRBV7-2 to TRBJ2-7; no clear D. The CDR3 totals 13 residues. Germline lookup yields CDR1 SGHTA and CDR2 FQGNSA. Deletions cut 3 bases from V and 2 bases from J, with 8 bases between. This chain's CDR3 is CASSFAHPYEQYF. As DNA, the CDR3 is TGTGCCAGCAGCTTTGCCCATCCCTACGAGCAGTACTTC.

This chain links TRBV10-1 with TRBJ1-3; D ambiguous. Germline V gene lookup returns CDR1 WNHNN and CDR2 SYGVQD (reference sequence). The CDR3 extends over 14 amino acids. The ends were cut back, 4 bases at V and 4 bases at J, with 11 bases in the middle. The CDR3 DNA reads as TGCGCCAGCAGTGGGAACTTATCCGGAAACACCATATATTTT. This translates into CASSGNLSGNTIYF.